This T cell receptor (beta chain) was identified in a study of cytomegalovirus exposure and HLA in healthy donors. General study results and limits: Reports showed the classifier diagnosing cytomegalovirus status with high specificity and sensitivity. Clusters of TCRs from the first cohort tended to co-occur in the 110 or so validation repertoires (as a later analysis found).

CDR3 length equals 15 residues. The V and J ends lost 3 bases and 1 base respectively, with 12 bases between them. The germline gives CDR1 SGHTA, CDR2 FQGNSA. Generated by immunoSEQ multiplex PCR, the TCRdb table keeps only in-frame clones and is missing some. The sample includes approximately 180,000 clones, approximately 86% of them seen just once. For this clone: The antigen remains unidentified.

Sequenced material: PBMCs. This chain links TRBV7-2 with TRBJ1-1, with D tentatively TRBD1 (6 bases). The sequence was collected from a man aged 18 to 30 in good health and CMV-seropositive. DNA of the CDR3: TGTGCCAGCAGCTTGACAGGCTTTAGGAACACTGAAGCTTTCTTT. It is translated as CASSLTGFRNTEAFF. The full variable domain, in which reference TRBV7-2 and TRBJ1-1 provide the parts outside the CDR3, is GAGVSQSPSNKVTEKGKDVELRCDPISGHTALYWYRQSLGQGLEFLIYFQGNSAPDKSGLPSDRFSAERTGGSVSTLTIQRTQQEDSAVYLCASSLTGFRNTEAFFGQGTRLTVV.